This T cell receptor beta chain appears in the sequencing data of a study of glioma-infiltrating T cells. General study results and limits: Only very few CDR3 sequences appeared in both tissue and blood. Shared blood CDR3 signature motifs marked patients with low tissue-blood divergence. Above-expected tissue-blood divergence occurred in all gliomas, most in low-grade ones.

Amplification of TCR alpha and beta CDR3 regions from RNA used iRepertoire nested multiplex PCR. Input was 100-400 ng of tissue mRNA or PBMC total RNA. Using its own MiXCR run on the multiplex PCR reads, TCRdb lists one record per CDR3 protein. The sample records about 380,000 distinct CDR3 sequences, less than 50% being singletons. Worth noting for this clonotype: What it binds is not known. One end of the junction fails to match germline, which may point to a read error.

The germline CDR1 and CDR2 sequences are LGHNA and YNFKEQ. The CDR3 is made up of 16 amino acids. The specimen was glioma tissue, nonneoplastic brain tissue, or PBMCs (not recorded which). This chain uses TRBV4-2 with TRBJ2-3, with 8 bases lining up with TRBD1. This receptor was identified in a human donor with low-grade glioma or glioblastoma, undergoing nonglioma brain surgery, or in good health (not recorded which). For the CDR3, the DNA is TGTGCCAGCAGCCAAGATCCAGGGACAGGTACAGATATGCAGTATTTT. Translating gives CASSQDPGTGTDMQYF.